The rows below give T cell receptor beta chains drawn from one sample of a study of T cell changes during pregnancy in multiple sclerosis. Generated by immunoSEQ multiplex PCR, the TCRdb table keeps only in-frame clones and is missing some. The sample has just under 95,000 clones, 80% to 95% seen once. The sample consisted of peripheral blood, taken in the first trimester of pregnancy. All receptors derive from a female donor with multiple sclerosis, enrolled in a pregnancy study. Both conserved end residues are part of each CDR3. Each record gives: CDR3 DNA, CDR3 protein, clone size, V gene, J gene, D gene. The D gene is left open where the match is weak. Clone size is stated in some rows and not others, as once, few, many or a class when expanded.

TGTGCCAGTAGTGGCCCAGGCTCCTACAATGAGCAGTTCTTC	CASSGPGSYNEQFF	-	TRBV19	TRBJ2-1	-
TGTGCCAGCCGGGGAGACCCGAACACCGGGGAGCTGTTTTTT	CASRGDPNTGELFF	-	TRBV2	TRBJ2-2	-
TGTGCCAGCAGCTTCGGTCAAGCGAGCTCCTACGAGCAGTACTTC	CASSFGQASSYEQYF	-	TRBV11-2	TRBJ2-7	-
TGTGCCTCACACAGGGGGAACGGGCCCCAGCATTTT	CASHRGNGPQHF	-	TRBV28	TRBJ1-5	TRBD1
TGTGCCAGCGGAAACAGGGGAGCTTCGACCCAGTACTTC	CASGNRGASTQYF	once	TRBV7-2	TRBJ2-5	TRBD1
TGTGCCAGCAGCGCGGGACTAGCGTCCGGGGAGCTGTTTTTT	CASSAGLASGELFF	-	TRBV2	TRBJ2-2	TRBD2
TGTGCCAGCAGCTCTCCTGGACTAGCGGGTTACAATGAGCAGTTCTTC	CASSSPGLAGYNEQFF	few	TRBV7-9	TRBJ2-1	TRBD2
TGTGCCAGCCAAAATGATCGAGCGGGAGTTTTCACTGAGCAGTTCTTC	CASQNDRAGVFTEQFF	-	TRBV5-5	TRBJ2-1	TRBD2
TGTGCCAGCAGTTACCCCCGGGGGAATGAAAAACTGTTTTTT	CASSYPRGNEKLFF	-	TRBV6-5	TRBJ1-4	-
TGTGCCAGTAGTTGGCAGGACAATCAGCCCCAGCATTTT	CASSWQDNQPQHF	-	TRBV19	TRBJ1-5	-